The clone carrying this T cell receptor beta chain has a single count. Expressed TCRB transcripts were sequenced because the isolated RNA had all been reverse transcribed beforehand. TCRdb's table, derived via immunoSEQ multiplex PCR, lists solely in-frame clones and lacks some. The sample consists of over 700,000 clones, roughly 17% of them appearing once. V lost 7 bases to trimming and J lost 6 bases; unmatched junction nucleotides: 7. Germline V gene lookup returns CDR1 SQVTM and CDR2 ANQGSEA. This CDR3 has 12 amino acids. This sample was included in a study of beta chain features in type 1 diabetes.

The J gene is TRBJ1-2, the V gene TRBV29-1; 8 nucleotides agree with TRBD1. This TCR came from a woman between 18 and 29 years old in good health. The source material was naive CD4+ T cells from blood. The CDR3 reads CSGRQGRDGYTF. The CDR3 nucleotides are TGCAGCGGTAGACAGGGGAGAGATGGCTACACCTTC.